This paragraph reports one TCR beta chain. TCRdb keeps only in-frame clones here, not all; method: immunoSEQ multiplex PCR. Among about 140,000 clones listed, approximately 80% were seen once. The sample belongs to a study of blood T cell repertoires in COVID-19. Per germline, CDR1 SQVTM and CDR2 ANQGSEA. V was cut by 4 bases and J by 5 bases, with 14 bases left in between. The CDR3 loop spans 13 amino acids. This chain uses TRBV29-1 with TRBJ2-5, with D unresolved. The TCR comes from a human donor in a cohort sampled during active COVID-19. Material for sequencing was peripheral blood. The CDR3 region has the DNA TGCAGCGTTGTGAAGTCCGGTCGGGAGACCCAGTACTTC. It translates to CSVVKSGRETQYF.